The 21 T cell receptor beta chains reported below all come from one sample, sequenced in a study of cytomegalovirus exposure and HLA in healthy donors. PCR involved 60 Vbeta and 13 Jbeta primers. Sequencing used immunoSEQ multiplex PCR; TCRdb keeps in-frame clones, though not all of them. The sample has 90,000 to 130,000 clones. Sequences were obtained from PBMCs. All receptors derive from a man aged 25-45 years in good health and CMV-seronegative.

This chain uses TRBV7-9 with TRBJ2-2; D not resolved. Per the germline V gene, CDR1 is SEHNR and CDR2 is FQNEAQ (reference sequence). The CDR3 is 15 amino acids. V gave up 3 bases and J gave up 3 bases, with 11 bases separating them. This chain's CDR3 is CASSLRSTDTGELFF. In DNA form, the CDR3 reads TGTGCCAGCAGCTTGAGAAGCACAGACACCGGGGAGCTGTTTTTT.

The V call is TRBV5-4, the J call TRBJ2-1; 7 bases agree with TRBD1. The CDR3 is 15 residues long. V shed 4 bases and J 4 bases; nucleotides not matched to a gene: 8. Germline V gene lookup returns CDR1 SGHNT and CDR2 YYREEE (reference sequence). The DNA of the CDR3 is TGTGCCAGCAGCGGGCCGGGACAGCAATACAATGAGCAGTTCTTC. This sequence encodes CASSGPGQQYNEQFF. Full variable domain (rest looked up from reference TRBV5-4 and TRBJ2-1): ETGVTQSPTHLIKTRGQQVTLRCSSQSGHNTVSWYQQALGQGPQFIFQYYREEENGRGNFPPRFSGLQFPNYSSELNVNALELDDSALYLCASSGPGQQYNEQFFGPGTRLTVL.

The chain joins TRBV2 to TRBJ2-3; a weak D match, TRBD1 (5 bases). Trimming removed 0 bases from V and 1 base from J, with 14 bases in between. Germline-derived CDR1 and CDR2 are SNHLY and FYNNEI. This CDR3 spans 17 amino acids. The CDR3 spells CASSEAPAGSGTDTQYF. CDR3 bases: TGTGCCAGCAGTGAAGCGCCAGCAGGGTCCGGCACAGATACGCAGTATTTT.

The chain couples TRBV28 to TRBJ1-1, with D unclear. CDR1 and CDR2 (germline): MDHEN, SYDVKM. This CDR3 has 15 residues. The V end lost 6 bases, the J end lost 0 bases, and 14 bases lay between the germline ends. CDR3 sequence (DNA): TGTGCCAGCAGCTTGTCCATCGGGATGAACACTGAAGCTTTCTTT. Its translation is CASSLSIGMNTEAFF. The full variable domain, rest sourced from reference TRBV28 and TRBJ1-1, is DVKVTQSSRYLVKRTGEKVFLECVQDMDHENMFWYRQDPGLGLRLIYFSYDVKMKEKGDIPEGYSVSREKKERFSLILESASTNQTSMYLCASSLSIGMNTEAFFGQGTRLTVV.

This chain links TRBV2 with TRBJ2-7, with D possibly TRBD2 on 5 matching bases. The CDR3 extends over 14 amino acids. Germline CDR1 reads SNHLY; CDR2 reads FYNNEI. The V end lost 3 bases, the J end lost 4 bases, and 13 bases lay between the germline ends. CDR3 loop: CASSDEGVRYEQYF. CDR3 DNA: TGTGCCAGCAGTGACGAGGGTGTTCGGTACGAGCAGTACTTC.

The chain couples TRBV11-3 to TRBJ2-5; TRBD1 might be the D (6 bases). Germline V gives CDR1 SGHNT, CDR2 YENEEA. V was pared by 5 bases and J by 0 bases, with 22 bases between. The CDR3 has 18 amino acids. The CDR3 reads CASSTRTTGKGYQETQYF. The CDR3 DNA is TGTGCCAGCAGCACTCGCACAACAGGGAAGGGGTACCAAGAGACCCAGTACTTC.

This sequence joins TRBV5-1 and TRBJ2-2; 8 bases are shared with TRBD2. CDR3 length equals 20 residues. The germline V gene encodes CDR1 SGHRS and CDR2 YFSETQ. V trimming: 0 bases; J trimming: 7 bases; junction bases outside the gene matches: 20. CDR3 sequence reads: CASSLVDQNGGAFRSGELFF. CDR3 sequence (DNA): TGCGCCAGCAGCTTGGTGGACCAAAACGGGGGGGCCTTCAGGAGCGGGGAGCTGTTTTTT.

The rearrangement links TRBV15 to TRBJ2-5, with D perhaps matching TRBD2 (7 bases). The J call may be mistaken, given a closer DNA end match to TRBJ2-7. The CDR3 is 15 amino acids. Germline V gene lookup returns CDR1 LNHNV and CDR2 YYDKDF (reference sequence). The CDR3 nucleotides are TGTGCCACCAGCATAGGGGGGGCTAAGTCCTACGAGCAGTACTTC. Amino acid sequence: CATSIGGAKSYEQYF.

The chain has TRBV14 and TRBJ1-1, with D perhaps matching TRBD1 (5 bases). This CDR3 has 13 residues. Trimming left V 5 bases short and J 6 bases short, with 13 bases between. The germline V gene encodes CDR1 SGHDN and CDR2 FVKESK. CDR3 residues: CASSKQGGPEAFF. Here the CDR3 DNA reads TGTGCCAGCAGCAAGCAGGGAGGGCCTGAAGCTTTCTTT. Full variable domain (remainder filled in from reference TRBV14 and TRBJ1-1): EAGVTQFPSHSVIEKGQTVTLRCDPISGHDNLYWYRRVMGKEIKFLLHFVKESKQDESGMPNNRFLAERTGGTYSTLKVQPAELEDSGVYFCASSKQGGPEAFFGQGTRLTVV.

V is TRBV18 and J is TRBJ1-1, with 7 bases matching TRBD1. The CDR3 extends over 15 amino acids. V gave up 2 bases and J gave up 4 bases; unmatched junction bases: 7. CDR1 and CDR2 from the germline V gene are KGHSH and LQKENI. CDR3 region: CASSPSETGSTEAFF. The CDR3 nucleotides read TGTGCCAGCTCACCATCCGAGACAGGGAGCACTGAAGCTTTCTTT.

The CDR3 DNA reads TGCGCCAGCAGCTTGTCGGGGGATAATTCACCCCTCCACTTT. This translates into CASSLSGDNSPLHF. This rearrangement joins TRBV5-1 to TRBJ1-6, with D perhaps matching TRBD1 (5 bases). This CDR3 contains 14 residues. Trimming stripped 1 base from V and 5 bases from J, with 7 bases between. The germline V gene encodes CDR1 SGHRS and CDR2 YFSETQ.

The chain employs TRBV7-3 and TRBJ1-2; D is perhaps TRBD1 (5 bases). The CDR3 has 13 residues. V was pared by 5 bases and J by 2 bases, with 9 bases between. Germline CDR1 reads SGHTA; CDR2 reads FQGTGA. The CDR3 DNA follows: TGTGCCAGCAGCCCCGACAGAAACTATGGCTACACCTTC. It specifies CASSPDRNYGYTF.

The chain links TRBV11-2 to TRBJ1-1; perhaps TRBD1 as D (5 bases). CDR3 length: 13 residues. V was cut by 5 bases and J by 1 base, with 8 bases left in between. Germline V gene sequence: CDR1 SGHAT, CDR2 FQNNGV. The CDR3 DNA sequence: TGTGCCAGCAGCCTCGGACAGAACACTGAAGCTTTCTTT. This translates into CASSLGQNTEAFF.

The J gene is TRBJ2-7, the V gene TRBV5-1; 12 nucleotides agree with TRBD2. The CDR3 loop spans 16 amino acids. The V gene's germline CDR1 is SGHRS and CDR2 YFSETQ. After removal of 4 bases from V and 0 bases from J, the junction contained 5 bases not matched to a gene. The chain's CDR3 is CASSPQTSGSSYEQYF. CDR3 DNA sequence: TGCGCCAGCAGCCCTCAGACTAGCGGGAGCTCCTACGAGCAGTACTTC.

J is TRBJ2-3 and V is TRBV9; TRBD1 agrees at 8 bases. CDR1 is SGDLS and CDR2 is YYNGEE in the germline V gene. CDR3 size: 16 residues. V dropped 3 bases and J dropped 1; count of bases not matched to a gene: 7. CDR3 DNA: TGTGCCAGCAGCGCCCAGGGGGCTTTAGGCACAGATACGCAGTATTTT. Translating gives CASSAQGALGTDTQYF.

The chain uses TRBV7-7 and TRBJ2-3; no clear D gene. The CDR3 consists of 14 residues. The germline V gene encodes CDR1 SSHAT and CDR2 FNYEAQ (reference sequence). Trimming left V 8 bases short and J 0 bases short, with 12 bases between. The DNA for the CDR3 is TGTGCCAGCGGGTCGGGTCGAAGCACAGATACGCAGTATTTT. Encoded protein: CASGSGRSTDTQYF.

The rearrangement links TRBV18 to TRBJ1-5, with a tentative D call TRBD1 (5 bases). The germline V gene encodes CDR1 KGHSH and CDR2 LQKENI. Trimming took off 3 bases at V and 2 bases at J, with 8 bases between the two ends. The CDR3 runs 14 residues. Here the CDR3 reads CASSPGTGNQPQHF. The CDR3 DNA follows: TGTGCCAGCTCACCCGGGACTGGCAATCAGCCCCAGCATTTT.

V and J are TRBV5-6 and TRBJ2-5; possible D gene TRBD2, 7 bases. Germline CDR1 is SGHDT and CDR2 is YYEEEE. V was shortened by 4 bases and J by 5 bases, with 18 bases between the two germline ends. The CDR3 runs 15 residues. CDR3 in DNA: TGTGCCAGCAGCGCTAGGGGGGGGCGCGTCGAGACCCAGTACTTC. It codes for CASSARGGRVETQYF. The complete variable domain, with remaining parts taken from reference TRBV5-6 and TRBJ2-5, reads DAGVTQSPTHLIKTRGQQVTLRCSPKSGHDTVSWYQQALGQGPQFIFQYYEEEERQRGNFPDRFSGHQFPNYSSELNVNALLLGDSALYLCASSARGGRVETQYFGPGTRLLVL.

This chain connects TRBV14 to TRBJ1-2; D not certain. Germline V gives CDR1 SGHDN, CDR2 FVKESK. The CDR3 loop spans 13 amino acids. The V gene lost 2 bases and the J gene lost 4 bases, with 8 bases spanning the gap. CDR3 protein: CASSQYASYGYTF. The CDR3 nucleotides read TGTGCCAGCAGCCAATATGCGTCCTATGGCTACACCTTC.

The DNA for the CDR3 is TGTGCCAGCAGTCTTTACAGCCACCCTCAAGAGACCCAGTACTTC. This gives the protein CASSLYSHPQETQYF. The rearrangement links TRBV2 to TRBJ2-5; D is undetermined. V shed 5 bases and J shed 2 bases, with 15 bases lying between them. From germline, CDR1 is SNHLY and CDR2 FYNNEI. This CDR3 contains 15 residues.

The V call is TRBV4-1, the J call TRBJ2-1, with 8 bases fitting TRBD2. From germline, CDR1 is MGHRA and CDR2 YSYEKL. The CDR3 totals 18 residues. The V segment lost 4 bases and the J segment 0 bases; nucleotides outside the gene matches: 11. In DNA, the CDR3 is TGCGCCAGCAGCCTTACTACTAGCGGCTTTGGCTCCTACAATGAGCAGTTCTTC. This codes for CASSLTTSGFGSYNEQFF.